The clone carrying this TCR beta chain was counted ten times or more. Its matching antigen is unknown. Germline trimming cut 4 bases from V and 0 bases from J; bases unmatched to any gene: 24. This CDR3 is built from 21 residues. Per the germline V gene, CDR1 is DFQATT and CDR2 is SNEGSKA (reference sequence). From the reads, TCRdb called clonotypes with MiXCR, one entry per CDR3 protein. This table holds 150,000 to 190,000 distinct CDR3 sequences, roughly a quarter found once. This sample stems from a study of T cell repertoires in cytomegalovirus infection. Study at large: An indication of both CMV infection and matching HLA type came from public TCR beta signatures.

Whole-study findings and limits: The study identified carriers of CMV plus the relevant HLA from cumulative public TCR beta family frequency. Dominating the ex vivo response were TCR beta clonotypes that were CMV-specific and HLA-C-restricted.

The chain has TRBV20-1 and TRBJ1-1, with TRBD1 matching over 9 bases. The sequence derives from a human donor in good health (CMV status not recorded). Some clones in this sample may be carry-over from other donors' samples. Sample: PBMCs. Here the CDR3 reads CSATHRGRGGWGSFMNTEAFF. CDR3 in DNA: TGCAGTGCTACCCACAGGGGGCGAGGCGGTTGGGGTTCCTTTATGAACACTGAAGCTTTCTTT.